This T cell receptor beta chain was sequenced in a study of cytotoxic CD8 clonotypes in ibrutinib-treated CLL. Here immunoSEQ multiplex PCR was the method, and the copy in TCRdb shows in-frame clones only, minus some. The table shows 130,000 or so clones, with around four fifths occurring only once. Whole-study findings and limits: The public clonotypes identified were infrequent and showed contraction or stability on treatment.

As concerns this clone: Its target is not known.

The sequences come from PBMCs, collected after 24 months of ibrutinib treatment. The TCR sequence derives from a human donor with chronic lymphocytic leukemia.

Written as DNA, the CDR3 is TGTGCCAGCAGACCTGGACAGGACTCCTACGAGCAGTACTTC. It codes for CASRPGQDSYEQYF. The chain joins TRBV6-5 to TRBJ2-7; 7 bases match TRBD1. The CDR3 has 14 residues. Germline CDR1 reads MNHEY; CDR2 reads SVGAGI. The V segment lost 6 bases and the J segment 0 bases; nucleotides outside the gene matches: 5.